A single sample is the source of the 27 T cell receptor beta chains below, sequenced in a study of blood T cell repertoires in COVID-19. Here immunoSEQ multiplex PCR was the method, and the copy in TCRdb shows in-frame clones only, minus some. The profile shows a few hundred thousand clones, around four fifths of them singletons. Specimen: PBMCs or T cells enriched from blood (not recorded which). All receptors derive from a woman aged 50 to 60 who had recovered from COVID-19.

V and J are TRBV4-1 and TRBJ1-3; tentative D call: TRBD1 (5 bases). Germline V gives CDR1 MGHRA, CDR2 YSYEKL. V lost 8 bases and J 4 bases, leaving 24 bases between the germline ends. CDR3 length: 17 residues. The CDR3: CASRNILTDRGGNTIYF. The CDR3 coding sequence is TGCGCCAGCCGTAATATTCTAACAGACCGGGGGGGAAACACCATATATTTT.

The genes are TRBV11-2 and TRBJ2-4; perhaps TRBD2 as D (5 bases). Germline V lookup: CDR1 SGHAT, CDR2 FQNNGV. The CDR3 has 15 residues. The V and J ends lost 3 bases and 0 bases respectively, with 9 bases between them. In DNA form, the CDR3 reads TGTGCCAGCAGCTTGCCGACTATAGCCAAAAACATTCAGTACTTC. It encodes CASSLPTIAKNIQYF.

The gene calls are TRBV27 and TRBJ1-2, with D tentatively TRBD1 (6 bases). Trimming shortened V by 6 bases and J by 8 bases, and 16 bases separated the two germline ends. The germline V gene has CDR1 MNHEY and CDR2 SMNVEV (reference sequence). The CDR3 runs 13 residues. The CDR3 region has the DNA TGTGCCAGCAGGAGTACAGGGTTTGGAGGCTACACCTTC. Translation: CASRSTGFGGYTF.

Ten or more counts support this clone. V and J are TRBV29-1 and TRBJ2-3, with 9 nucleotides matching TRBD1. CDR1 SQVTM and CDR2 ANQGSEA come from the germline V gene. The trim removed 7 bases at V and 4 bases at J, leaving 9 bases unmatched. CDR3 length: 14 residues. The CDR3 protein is CSARNRGRPDTQYF. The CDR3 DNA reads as TGCAGCGCCAGAAACAGGGGGCGACCAGATACGCAGTATTTT.

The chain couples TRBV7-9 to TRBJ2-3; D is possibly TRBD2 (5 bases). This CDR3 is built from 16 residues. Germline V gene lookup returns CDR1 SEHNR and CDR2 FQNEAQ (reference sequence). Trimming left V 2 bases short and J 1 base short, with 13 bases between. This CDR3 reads CASSLMSGLGTDTQYF. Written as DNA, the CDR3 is TGTGCCAGCAGCTTAATGTCGGGATTGGGCACAGATACGCAGTATTTT.

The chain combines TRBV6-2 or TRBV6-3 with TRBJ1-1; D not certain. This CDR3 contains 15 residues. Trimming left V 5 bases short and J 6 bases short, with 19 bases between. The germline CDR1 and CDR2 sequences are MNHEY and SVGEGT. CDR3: CASSLHHQTSSEAFF. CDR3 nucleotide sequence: TGTGCCAGCAGTCTGCACCATCAGACATCGTCTGAAGCTTTCTTT.

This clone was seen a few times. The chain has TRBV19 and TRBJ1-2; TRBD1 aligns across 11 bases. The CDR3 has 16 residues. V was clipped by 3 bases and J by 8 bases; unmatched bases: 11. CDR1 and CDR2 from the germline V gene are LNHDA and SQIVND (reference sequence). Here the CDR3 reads CASSMPQDRGRDGYTF. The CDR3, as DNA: TGTGCCAGTAGTATGCCGCAGGACAGGGGGCGAGACGGCTACACCTTC.

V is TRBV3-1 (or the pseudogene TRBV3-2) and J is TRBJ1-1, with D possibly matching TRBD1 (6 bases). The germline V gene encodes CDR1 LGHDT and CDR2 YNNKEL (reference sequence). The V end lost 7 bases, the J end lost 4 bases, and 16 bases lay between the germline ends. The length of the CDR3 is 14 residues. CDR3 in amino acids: CASTTGTQSTEAFF. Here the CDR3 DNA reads TGTGCCAGCACCACCGGGACACAAAGCACTGAAGCTTTCTTT.

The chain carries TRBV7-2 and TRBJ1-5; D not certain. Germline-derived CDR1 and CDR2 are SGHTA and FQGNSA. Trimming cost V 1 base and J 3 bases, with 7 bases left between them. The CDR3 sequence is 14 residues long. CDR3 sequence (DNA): TGTGCCAGCAGCTTAGGACGGGACAATCAGCCCCAGCATTTT. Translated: CASSLGRDNQPQHF.

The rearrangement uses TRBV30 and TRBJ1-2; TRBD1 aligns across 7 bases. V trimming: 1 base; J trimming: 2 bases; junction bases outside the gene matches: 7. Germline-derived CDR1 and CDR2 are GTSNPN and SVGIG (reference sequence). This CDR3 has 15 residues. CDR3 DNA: TGTGCCTGGAGTGGTTACAGGGGCTTGAACTATGGCTACACCTTC. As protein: CAWSGYRGLNYGYTF.

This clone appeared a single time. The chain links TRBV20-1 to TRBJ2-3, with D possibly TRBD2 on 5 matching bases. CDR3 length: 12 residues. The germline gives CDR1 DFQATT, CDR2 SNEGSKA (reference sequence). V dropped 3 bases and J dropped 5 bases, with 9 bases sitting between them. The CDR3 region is CSASDRGDTQYF. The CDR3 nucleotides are TGCAGTGCTAGTGACCGGGGAGATACGCAGTATTTT.

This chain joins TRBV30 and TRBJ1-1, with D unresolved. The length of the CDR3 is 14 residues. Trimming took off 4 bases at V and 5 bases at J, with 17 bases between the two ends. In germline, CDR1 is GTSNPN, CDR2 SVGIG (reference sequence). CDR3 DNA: TGTGCCTGGATGTGGAGTGGATCGATTACTGAAGCTTTCTTT. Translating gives CAWMWSGSITEAFF. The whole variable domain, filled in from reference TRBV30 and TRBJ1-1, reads SQTIHQWPATLVQPVGSPLSLECTVEGTSNPNLYWYRQAAGRGLQLLFYSVGIGQISSEVPQNLSASRPQDRQFILSSKKLLLSDSGFYLCAWMWSGSITEAFFGQGTRLTVV.

The CDR3 loop reads CASSFQDRAAGANVLTF. CDR3 in DNA: TGCGCCAGCAGCTTCCAGGACAGGGCCGCAGGGGCCAACGTCCTGACTTTC. The chain carries TRBV5-1 and TRBJ2-6; TRBD1 matches 8 bases. CDR1 SGHRS and CDR2 YFSETQ come from the germline V gene. The CDR3 runs 17 residues. The trim removed 2 bases at V and 4 bases at J, leaving 8 bases unmatched.

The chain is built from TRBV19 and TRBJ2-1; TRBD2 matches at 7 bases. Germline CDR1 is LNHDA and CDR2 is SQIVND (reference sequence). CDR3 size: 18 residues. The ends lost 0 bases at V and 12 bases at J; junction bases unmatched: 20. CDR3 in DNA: TGTGCCAGTAGTATAGATCTCGGCGGGAGTGGGGGTAGGAGCGGGCAGTTCTTC. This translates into CASSIDLGGSGGRSGQFF.

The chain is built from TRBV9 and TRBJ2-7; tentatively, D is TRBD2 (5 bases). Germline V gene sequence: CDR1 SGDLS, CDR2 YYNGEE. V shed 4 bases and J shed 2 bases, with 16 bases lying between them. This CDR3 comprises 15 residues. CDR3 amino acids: CASSPPGRGTYEQYF. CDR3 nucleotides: TGTGCCAGCAGCCCCCCCGGTCGGGGAACCTACGAGCAGTACTTC.

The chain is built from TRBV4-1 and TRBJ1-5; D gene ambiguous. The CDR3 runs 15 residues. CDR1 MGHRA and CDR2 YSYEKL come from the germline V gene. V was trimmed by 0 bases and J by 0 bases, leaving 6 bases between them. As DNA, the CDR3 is TGCGCCAGCAGCCAAGATAACGGTAGCAATCAGCCCCAGCATTTT. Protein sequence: CASSQDNGSNQPQHF.

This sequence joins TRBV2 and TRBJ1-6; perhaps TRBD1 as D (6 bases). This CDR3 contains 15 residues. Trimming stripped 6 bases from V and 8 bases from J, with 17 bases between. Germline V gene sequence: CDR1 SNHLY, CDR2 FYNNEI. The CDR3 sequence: CASSRRDMRDSPLHF. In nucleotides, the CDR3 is TGTGCCAGCAGCCGTCGGGACATGAGGGATTCACCCCTCCACTTT.

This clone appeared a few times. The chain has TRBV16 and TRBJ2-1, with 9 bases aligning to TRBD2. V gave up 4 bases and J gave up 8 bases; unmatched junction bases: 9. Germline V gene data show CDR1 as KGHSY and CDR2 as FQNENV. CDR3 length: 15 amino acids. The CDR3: CASSRVGAGGHEQFF. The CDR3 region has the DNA TGTGCCAGCAGCCGTGTGGGCGCGGGAGGGCATGAGCAGTTCTTC.

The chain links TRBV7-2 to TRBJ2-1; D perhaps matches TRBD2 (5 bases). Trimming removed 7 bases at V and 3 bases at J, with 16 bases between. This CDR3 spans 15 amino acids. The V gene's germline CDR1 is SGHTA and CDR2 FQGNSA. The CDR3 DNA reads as TGTGCCAGCACCTCTCTCGCGAGGGTCTACAATGAGCAGTTCTTC. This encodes CASTSLARVYNEQFF.

The CDR3 loop reads CASSPIGTSYEQFF. CDR3 nucleotide sequence: TGTGCCAGCAGCCCCATAGGGACTAGTTATGAGCAGTTCTTC. The V call is TRBV7-9, the J call TRBJ2-1; 8 bases map to TRBD2. CDR3 length equals 14 residues. Trimming took 5 bases from V and 8 from J; bases not matched to a gene: 8. CDR1 is SEHNR and CDR2 is FQNEAQ in the germline V gene (reference sequence).

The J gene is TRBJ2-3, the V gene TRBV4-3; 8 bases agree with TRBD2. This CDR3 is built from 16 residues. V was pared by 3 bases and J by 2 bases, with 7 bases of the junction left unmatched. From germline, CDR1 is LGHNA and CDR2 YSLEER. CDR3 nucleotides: TGCGCCAGCAGCCAGGCGACGGGGGGGAACACAGATACGCAGTATTTT. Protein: CASSQATGGNTDTQYF.

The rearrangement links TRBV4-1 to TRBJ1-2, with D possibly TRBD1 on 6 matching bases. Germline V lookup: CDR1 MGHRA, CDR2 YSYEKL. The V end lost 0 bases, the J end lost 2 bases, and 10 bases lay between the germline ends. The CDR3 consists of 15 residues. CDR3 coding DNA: TGCGCCAGCAGCCAAGAGCCTCAGGGGAACTATGGCTACACCTTC. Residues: CASSQEPQGNYGYTF.

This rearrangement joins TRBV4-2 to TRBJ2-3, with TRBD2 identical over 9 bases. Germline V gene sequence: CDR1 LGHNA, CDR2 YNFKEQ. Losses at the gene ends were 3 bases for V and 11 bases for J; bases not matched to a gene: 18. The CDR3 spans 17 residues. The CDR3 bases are TGTGCCAGCAGCCATCCCCCGGCGGGGGGGACACCGCTGAGGCAGTATTTT. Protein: CASSHPPAGGTPLRQYF.

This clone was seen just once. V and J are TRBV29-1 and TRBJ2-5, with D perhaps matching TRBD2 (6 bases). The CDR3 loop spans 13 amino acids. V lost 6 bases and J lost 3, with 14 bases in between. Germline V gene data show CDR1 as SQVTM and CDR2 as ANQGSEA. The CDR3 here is CSVSREFKETQYF. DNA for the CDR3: TGCAGCGTCTCGCGGGAATTCAAAGAGACCCAGTACTTC.

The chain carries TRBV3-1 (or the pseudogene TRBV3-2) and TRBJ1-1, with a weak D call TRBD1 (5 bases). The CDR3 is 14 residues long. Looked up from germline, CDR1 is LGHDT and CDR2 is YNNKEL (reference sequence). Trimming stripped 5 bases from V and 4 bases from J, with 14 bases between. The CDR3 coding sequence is TGTGCCAGCAGCAATGGGCCCGGGGGCACTGAAGCTTTCTTT. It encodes CASSNGPGGTEAFF.

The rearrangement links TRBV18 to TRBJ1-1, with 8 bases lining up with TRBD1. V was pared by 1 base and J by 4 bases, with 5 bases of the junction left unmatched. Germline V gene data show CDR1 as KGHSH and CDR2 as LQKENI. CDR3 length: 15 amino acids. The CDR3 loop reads CASSPLQGAFTEAFF. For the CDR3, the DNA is TGTGCCAGCTCACCACTCCAGGGGGCATTCACTGAAGCTTTCTTT. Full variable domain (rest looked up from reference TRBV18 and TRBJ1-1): NAGVMQNPRHLVRRRGQEARLRCSPMKGHSHVYWYRQLPEEGLKFMVYLQKENIIDESGMPKERFSAEFPKEGPSILRIQQVVRGDSAAYFCASSPLQGAFTEAFFGQGTRLTVV.

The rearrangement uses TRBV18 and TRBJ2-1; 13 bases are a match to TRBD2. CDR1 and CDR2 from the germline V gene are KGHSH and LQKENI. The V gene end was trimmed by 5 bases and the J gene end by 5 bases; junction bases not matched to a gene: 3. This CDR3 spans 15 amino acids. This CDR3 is CASSAGLAGNNEQFF. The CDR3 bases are TGTGCCAGCTCAGCGGGACTAGCGGGAAACAATGAGCAGTTCTTC.